A single sample gave rise to the 30 T cell receptor beta chains below, sequenced in a study of cytomegalovirus exposure and HLA in healthy donors. PCR amplification relied on 60 Vbeta primers (plus 13 Jbeta primers). Profiled with immunoSEQ multiplex PCR; TCRdb holds only in-frame clones, not every one. Here the sample spans under 150,000 clones, around 80% being singletons. Sequencing input: PBMCs. These receptors were obtained from a man aged 45-60 years in good health and CMV-seronegative.

This clone was seen a few times. V gene TRBV6-1 combines with J gene TRBJ1-1, with D possibly being TRBD1 (5 bases). Germline lookup yields CDR1 MNHNS and CDR2 SASEGT. V dropped 5 bases and J dropped 4 bases, with 17 bases sitting between them. The CDR3 is 15 residues long. This CDR3 is CASSRRFDSTTEAFF. The CDR3 DNA follows: TGTGCCAGCAGTCGAAGGTTCGACAGCACCACTGAAGCTTTCTTT.

The genes are TRBV2 and TRBJ1-1; perhaps TRBD1 as D (5 bases). CDR1 and CDR2 (germline): SNHLY, FYNNEI. This CDR3 spans 13 amino acids. V lost 5 bases and J lost 1, with 8 bases in between. CDR3: CASSLGENTEAFF. The CDR3 bases are TGTGCCAGCAGTTTAGGGGAGAACACTGAAGCTTTCTTT.

The chain employs TRBV6-5 and TRBJ2-5, with 10 bases lining up with TRBD1. This CDR3 comprises 15 residues. With 5 bases clipped from V and 7 bases from J, the junction kept 10 bases outside the gene matches. Germline assignment: CDR1 MNHEY and CDR2 SVGAGI. CDR3 DNA: TGTGCCAGCAGTCGCGGACAGGGGGAGTACTTGACCCAGTACTTC. Translation gives CASSRGQGEYLTQYF.

This chain connects TRBV7-9 to TRBJ1-1, with D maybe TRBD1 (5 bases). The V end was cut by 2 bases, the J end by 2 bases, with 9 bases between. Per germline, CDR1 SEHNR and CDR2 FQNEAQ (reference sequence). The length of the CDR3 is 14 residues. The CDR3 DNA is TGTGCCAGCAGCTTAACAGGCGACAACACTGAAGCTTTCTTT. Translation gives CASSLTGDNTEAFF.

This clone was detected only once. This rearrangement joins TRBV7-9 to TRBJ2-2, with a tentative D call TRBD1 (5 bases). CDR1 is SEHNR, CDR2 FQNEAQ, per germline (reference sequence). The CDR3 loop spans 15 amino acids. The germline V and J ends were trimmed by 3 bases and 1 base, with 9 bases remaining between them. The CDR3 DNA reads as TGTGCCAGCAGCTTTACGCAGGGGAACACCGGGGAGCTGTTTTTT. Translating gives CASSFTQGNTGELFF.

The genes are TRBV28 and TRBJ1-2, with 9 bases matching TRBD1. CDR3 size: 14 residues. V trimming: 5 bases; J trimming: 4 bases; junction bases outside the gene matches: 5. The V gene's germline CDR1 is MDHEN and CDR2 SYDVKM. The CDR3 nucleotides are TGTGCCAGCAGTGCACAGGGGGCGGGCTATGGCTACACCTTC. This codes for CASSAQGAGYGYTF.

The chain couples TRBV6-6 to TRBJ2-5; maybe TRBD2 (5 bases). V was shortened by 2 bases and J by 2 bases, with 12 bases between the two germline ends. From germline, CDR1 is MNHNY and CDR2 SVGAGI (reference sequence). The CDR3 contains 15 residues. Here the CDR3 reads CASSYPGKSQETQYF. The CDR3 DNA is TGTGCCAGCAGTTACCCGGGGAAAAGTCAAGAGACCCAGTACTTC.

This clone occurred once. This chain joins TRBV7-3 and TRBJ1-1; D unclear. The CDR3 runs 13 residues. V was shortened by 5 bases and J by 7 bases, with 14 bases between the two germline ends. CDR1 is SGHTA and CDR2 is FQGTGA in the germline V gene. The CDR3 DNA follows: TGTGCCAGCAGCATAGAAAGGGAGGGTGAAGCTTTCTTT. Amino acid sequence: CASSIEREGEAFF.

CDR3 sequence (DNA): TGTGCCAGTAGTATAGCAGGGGTTGAGGCCTACGAGCAGTACTTC. It translates to CASSIAGVEAYEQYF. The V call is TRBV19, the J call TRBJ2-7, with D possibly TRBD1 on 6 matching bases. Trimming took off 1 base at V and 2 bases at J, with 12 bases between the two ends. The CDR3 has 15 amino acids. The germline V gene has CDR1 LNHDA and CDR2 SQIVND (reference sequence).

The chain uses TRBV5-1 and TRBJ2-7, with 8 bases identical to TRBD1. V lost 4 bases and J lost 2; bases outside the gene matches: 5. The CDR3 consists of 14 residues. Germline V gene sequence: CDR1 SGHRS, CDR2 YFSETQ. The CDR3 reads CASSTGQATYEQYF. DNA of the CDR3: TGCGCCAGCAGCACGGGACAGGCAACCTACGAGCAGTACTTC.

The genes are TRBV2 and TRBJ2-1; a weak D match, TRBD1 (8 bases). In germline, CDR1 is SNHLY, CDR2 FYNNEI. The CDR3 length is 17 residues. V lost 6 bases, J lost 0 bases, and 18 bases lay in between. The chain's CDR3 is CASSSGGGGLSYNEQFF. CDR3 DNA sequence: TGTGCCAGCAGCTCAGGGGGCGGGGGACTCTCCTACAATGAGCAGTTCTTC.

The chain joins TRBV28 to TRBJ1-2, with D tentatively TRBD1 (6 bases). The germline gives CDR1 MDHEN, CDR2 SYDVKM. V was shortened by 4 bases and J by 4 bases, with 10 bases between the two germline ends. This CDR3 has 13 amino acids. The CDR3 reads CASSSGDTYGYTF. CDR3 in DNA: TGTGCCAGCAGTTCCGGGGACACCTATGGCTACACCTTC.

V gene TRBV5-1 combines with J gene TRBJ1-5; D not resolved. This CDR3 comprises 15 residues. The germline gives CDR1 SGHRS, CDR2 YFSETQ. Trimming removed 4 bases at V and 0 bases at J, with 11 bases between. In nucleotides, the CDR3 is TGCGCCAGCAGCCCCTTCGGGATTAGCAATCAGCCCCAGCATTTT. Its translation: CASSPFGISNQPQHF.

The V and J genes are TRBV27 and TRBJ2-2; 12 positions match TRBD1. CDR3 length equals 18 residues. V shed 8 bases, J shed 6 bases, and the junction held 16 bases outside the gene matches. CDR1 is MNHEY and CDR2 is SMNVEV in the germline V gene (reference sequence). The CDR3: CASRGTGGPNSWSGELFF. In nucleotides, the CDR3 is TGTGCCAGCCGGGGGACAGGGGGCCCCAATTCGTGGTCCGGGGAGCTGTTTTTT.

V and J are TRBV15 and TRBJ2-2, with 10 bases fitting TRBD1. The CDR3 runs 16 residues. From germline, CDR1 is LNHNV and CDR2 YYDKDF (reference sequence). The V and J ends lost 5 bases and 4 bases, in that order; junction bases with no gene match: 7. CDR3 sequence (DNA): TGTGCCACCAGCCCACGACAGGGGGCAGGCACCGGGGAGCTGTTTTTT. Amino acids: CATSPRQGAGTGELFF.

The chain combines TRBV13 with TRBJ2-7; D is perhaps TRBD2 (5 bases). Germline V gene lookup returns CDR1 PRHDT and CDR2 FYEKMQ (reference sequence). V was cut by 0 bases and J by 2 bases, with 8 bases left in between. This CDR3 has 14 amino acids. The CDR3: CASSLGGVTYEQYF. The CDR3 DNA sequence: TGTGCCAGCAGCTTAGGCGGGGTGACCTACGAGCAGTACTTC.

CDR3 residues: CASSLAGGARSSYEQYF. The CDR3 DNA reads as TGCGCCAGCAGCTTGGCGGGGGGGGCCCGTAGCTCCTACGAGCAGTACTTC. The V call is TRBV5-1, the J call TRBJ2-7; 8 positions match TRBD2. The V and J ends lost 0 bases and 0 bases, in that order; junction bases with no gene match: 8. The CDR3 extends over 17 amino acids. Per germline, CDR1 SGHRS and CDR2 YFSETQ.

The chain combines TRBV4-1 with TRBJ2-2; 8 bases match TRBD2. The V gene's germline CDR1 is MGHRA and CDR2 YSYEKL. The ends lost 4 bases at V and 4 bases at J; junction bases unmatched: 8. The CDR3 spans 16 residues. The CDR3 sequence: CASSLTPGRATGELFF. In nucleotides, the CDR3 is TGCGCCAGCAGCCTTACCCCCGGGAGGGCCACCGGGGAGCTGTTTTTT.

The rearrangement joins TRBV6-1 to TRBJ2-4; 8 bases are a match to TRBD1. With V trimmed by 3 bases and J by 2 bases, 9 bases remained unmatched. This CDR3 region has 17 residues. In germline, CDR1 is MNHNS, CDR2 SASEGT. In DNA form, the CDR3 reads TGTGCCAGCAGTGACGTCCCGGGACAGGTTTCCAAAAACATTCAGTACTTC. This translates into CASSDVPGQVSKNIQYF.

The chain has TRBV27 and TRBJ2-1, with 8 bases fitting TRBD2. After removal of 4 bases from V and 6 bases from J, the junction contained 8 bases not matched to a gene. The CDR3 extends over 15 amino acids. Germline V gives CDR1 MNHEY, CDR2 SMNVEV (reference sequence). CDR3 residues: CASSSPGLGRNEQFF. CDR3 in DNA: TGTGCCAGCAGTTCACCGGGACTAGGTCGCAATGAGCAGTTCTTC.

In its sample, this clone was seen once. The chain is built from TRBV6-6 and TRBJ2-1; 8 nucleotides line up with TRBD1. V trimming: 7 bases; J trimming: 6 bases; junction bases outside the gene matches: 5. CDR1 MNHNY and CDR2 SVGAGI come from the germline V gene (reference sequence). CDR3 size: 13 residues. CDR3 loop: CASKTGGINEQFF. In DNA, the CDR3 is TGTGCCAGCAAAACAGGGGGTATCAATGAGCAGTTCTTC.

V and J are TRBV5-4 and TRBJ1-2, with 8 positions matching TRBD1. This CDR3 contains 14 residues. Looked up from germline, CDR1 is SGHNT and CDR2 is YYREEE (reference sequence). With V trimmed by 7 bases and J by 4 bases, 9 bases remained unmatched. In DNA form, the CDR3 reads TGTGCCAGCGTAGGGGACAGGAACCTCTATGGCTACACCTTC. This translates into CASVGDRNLYGYTF.

This clone was recorded a few times. The chain carries TRBV19 and TRBJ1-2; D gene unclear. CDR1 and CDR2 (germline): LNHDA, SQIVND (reference sequence). The CDR3 is 15 amino acids. V was shortened by 5 bases and J by 5 bases, with 18 bases between the two germline ends. CDR3 nucleotides: TGTGCCAGTAGTTTCTACGGGAAAGACTCTTATGGCTACACCTTC. Residues: CASSFYGKDSYGYTF.

Only one count was recorded for this clone. The rearrangement joins TRBV2 to TRBJ2-3; D possibly corresponds to TRBD2 (6 bases). V lost 11 bases, J lost 0 bases, and 18 bases lay in between. Germline loops: CDR1 SNHLY, CDR2 FYNNEI. CDR3 size: 15 residues. CDR3 coding DNA: TGTGCCTCGGAGGGAGGCGGGGAAAGCACAGATACGCAGTATTTT. It codes for CASEGGGESTDTQYF.

This clone was seen a few times. The chain joins TRBV2 to TRBJ2-3; 8 bases match TRBD2. The CDR3 runs 14 residues. V was clipped by 6 bases and J by 3 bases; unmatched bases: 5. CDR1 and CDR2 (germline): SNHLY, FYNNEI. CDR3 sequence: CASRPGLGTDTQYF. The DNA of the CDR3 is TGTGCCAGCAGGCCGGGACTAGGGACAGATACGCAGTATTTT.

This clone came up a few times. The chain combines TRBV6-1 with TRBJ1-5, with D possibly being TRBD1 (5 bases). Trimming shortened V by 7 bases and J by 4 bases, and 17 bases separated the two germline ends. This CDR3 is built from 15 residues. Germline V gives CDR1 MNHNS, CDR2 SASEGT. The CDR3 protein is CASTTPGLRNQPQHF. DNA of the CDR3: TGTGCCAGCACAACCCCGGGACTGAGGAATCAGCCCCAGCATTTT.

The chain joins TRBV5-1 to TRBJ1-1, with a weak D call TRBD1 (6 bases). The CDR3 length is 15 residues. Trimming removed 1 base at V and 3 bases at J, with 13 bases between. Germline V gene lookup returns CDR1 SGHRS and CDR2 YFSETQ. The CDR3 here is CASSLTGTSHTEAFF. The CDR3 nucleotides are TGCGCCAGCAGCTTGACAGGGACGTCTCACACTGAAGCTTTCTTT.

V gene TRBV5-4 combines with J gene TRBJ1-4, with TRBD1 matching 9 bases. V was clipped by 4 bases and J by 7 bases; unmatched bases: 5. Per the germline V gene, CDR1 is SGHNT and CDR2 is YYREEE (reference sequence). The CDR3 has 14 residues. The CDR3 region has the DNA TGTGCCAGCAGCGCACAGGGGGCGAGTGAAAAACTGTTTTTT. It encodes CASSAQGASEKLFF.

In its sample, this clone was seen a few times. The chain has TRBV12-5 and TRBJ2-1; TRBD1 matches at 7 bases. This CDR3 contains 19 residues. The junction had 18 bases not matched to a gene; V was cut back by 4 bases and J by 3 bases. CDR1 is LGHNT, CDR2 FRNRAP, per germline. The CDR3 here is CASGSPGTESSIFYNEQFF. CDR3 sequence (DNA): TGTGCTAGTGGTTCACCCGGGACAGAGAGTTCGATCTTCTACAATGAGCAGTTCTTC.

This chain links TRBV27 with TRBJ2-7; D gene unclear. The CDR3 runs to 11 residues. Germline loops: CDR1 MNHEY, CDR2 SMNVEV (reference sequence). The ends were cut back, 5 bases at V and 2 bases at J, with 4 bases in the middle. The CDR3 nucleotides are TGTGCCAGCAGTCCGGCCTACGAGCAGTACTTC. Translating it yields CASSPAYEQYF.